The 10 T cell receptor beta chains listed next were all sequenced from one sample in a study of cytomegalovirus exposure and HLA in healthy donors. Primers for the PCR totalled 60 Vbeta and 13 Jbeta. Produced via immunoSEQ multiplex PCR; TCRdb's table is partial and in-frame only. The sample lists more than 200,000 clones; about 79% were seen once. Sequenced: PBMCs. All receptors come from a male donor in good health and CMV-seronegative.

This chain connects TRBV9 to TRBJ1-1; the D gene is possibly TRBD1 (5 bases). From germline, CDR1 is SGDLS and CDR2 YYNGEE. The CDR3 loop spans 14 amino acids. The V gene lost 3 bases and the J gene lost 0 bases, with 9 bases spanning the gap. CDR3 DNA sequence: TGTGCCAGCAGCGACGGGGGGATGAACACTGAAGCTTTCTTT. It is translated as CASSDGGMNTEAFF.

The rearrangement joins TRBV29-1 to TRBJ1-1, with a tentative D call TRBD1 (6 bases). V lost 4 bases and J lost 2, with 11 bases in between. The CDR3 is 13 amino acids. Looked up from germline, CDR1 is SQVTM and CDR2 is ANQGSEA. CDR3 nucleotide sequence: TGCAGCGTTGGTGGACAGTCAAACACTGAAGCTTTCTTT. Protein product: CSVGGQSNTEAFF.

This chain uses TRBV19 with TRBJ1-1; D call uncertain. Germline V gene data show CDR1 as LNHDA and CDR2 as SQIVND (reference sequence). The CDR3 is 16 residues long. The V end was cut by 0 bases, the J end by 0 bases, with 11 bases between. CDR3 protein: CASSIDLGSMNTEAFF. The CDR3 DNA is TGTGCCAGTAGTATAGATCTGGGGAGCATGAACACTGAAGCTTTCTTT.

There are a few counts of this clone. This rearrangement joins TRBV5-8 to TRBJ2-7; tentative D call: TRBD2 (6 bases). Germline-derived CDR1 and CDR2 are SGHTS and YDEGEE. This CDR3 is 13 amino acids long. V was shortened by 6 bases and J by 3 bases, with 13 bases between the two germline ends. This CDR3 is CASTRRGDYEQYF. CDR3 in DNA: TGTGCCAGCACCCGGAGGGGTGACTACGAGCAGTACTTC.

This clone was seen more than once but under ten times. The CDR3 region has the DNA TGTGCCTGGAGTGGGGGACAGGGTGTACAGCCCCAGCATTTT. Its translation is CAWSGGQGVQPQHF. The chain has TRBV30 and TRBJ1-5; TRBD1 agrees at 9 bases. Per the germline V gene, CDR1 is GTSNPN and CDR2 is SVGIG (reference sequence). Unmatched junction bases numbered 5, after V lost 1 base and J lost 7 bases. The CDR3 is 14 amino acids.

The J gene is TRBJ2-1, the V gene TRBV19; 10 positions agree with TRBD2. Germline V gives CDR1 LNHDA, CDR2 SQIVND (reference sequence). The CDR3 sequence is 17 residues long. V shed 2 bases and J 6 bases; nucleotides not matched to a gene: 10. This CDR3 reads CASSIKLLAGVANEQFF. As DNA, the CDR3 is TGTGCCAGTAGTATAAAACTCCTAGCGGGAGTAGCCAATGAGCAGTTCTTC. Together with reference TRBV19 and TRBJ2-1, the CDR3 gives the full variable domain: DGGITQSPKYLFRKEGQNVTLSCEQNLNHDAMYWYRQDPGQGLRLIYYSQIVNDFQKGDIAEGYSVSREKKESFPLTVTSAQKNPTAFYLCASSIKLLAGVANEQFFGPGTRLTVL.

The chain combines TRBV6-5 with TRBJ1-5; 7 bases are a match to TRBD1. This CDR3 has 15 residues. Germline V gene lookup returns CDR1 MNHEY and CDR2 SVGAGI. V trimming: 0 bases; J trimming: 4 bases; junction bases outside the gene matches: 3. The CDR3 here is CASSYSEGANQPQHF. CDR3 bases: TGTGCCAGCAGTTACTCAGAGGGGGCTAATCAGCCCCAGCATTTT.

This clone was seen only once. The CDR3 loop reads CAWTTQGGVGQPQHF. The CDR3 region has the DNA TGTGCCTGGACAACTCAAGGGGGGGTAGGTCAGCCCCAGCATTTT. This sequence joins TRBV30 and TRBJ1-5; perhaps TRBD1 as D (6 bases). The germline V gene encodes CDR1 GTSNPN and CDR2 SVGIG (reference sequence). Trimming removed 4 bases at V and 6 bases at J, with 19 bases between. The CDR3 is 15 residues long.

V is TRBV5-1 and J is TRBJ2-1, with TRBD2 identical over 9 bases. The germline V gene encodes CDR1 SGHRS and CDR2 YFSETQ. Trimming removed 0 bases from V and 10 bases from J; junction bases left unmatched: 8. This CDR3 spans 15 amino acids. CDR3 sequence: CASSLAMREGREQFF. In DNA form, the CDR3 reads TGCGCCAGCAGCTTGGCCATGCGGGAGGGTCGGGAGCAGTTCTTC. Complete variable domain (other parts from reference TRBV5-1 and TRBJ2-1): KAGVTQTPRYLIKTRGQQVTLSCSPISGHRSVSWYQQTPGQGLQFLFEYFSETQRNKGNFPGRFSGRQFSNSRSEMNVSTLELGDSALYLCASSLAMREGREQFFGPGTRLTVL.

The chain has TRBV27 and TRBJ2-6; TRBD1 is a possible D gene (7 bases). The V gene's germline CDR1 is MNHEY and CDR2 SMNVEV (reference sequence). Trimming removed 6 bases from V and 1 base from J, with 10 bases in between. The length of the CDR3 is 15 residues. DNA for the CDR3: TGTGCCAGCAGGGCAGGGGGGTCTGGGGCCAACGTCCTGACTTTC. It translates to CASRAGGSGANVLTF.